These T cell receptor beta chains were read from a single sample in a study of blood T cell repertoires in COVID-19. TCRdb's table, derived via immunoSEQ multiplex PCR, lists solely in-frame clones and lacks some. In the table there are over 400,000 clones, approximately 91% of which are singletons. The sample consisted of peripheral blood. The receptors were gathered from a woman in her forties or fifties with COVID-19, enrolled during active disease. CDR3s include the opening cysteine and the closing phenylalanine or tryptophan. The D gene is left open where the match is weak. Size tells how often a clone was seen (once, few, many) or the class of an expanded clone, and some rows leave it out.

d_call: NA
j_call: TRBJ2-6
v_call: TRBV4-1
clone_size: few
cdr3_nt: TGCGCCAGCAGCCTTACAGGGTCTGGGGCCAACGTCCTGACTTTC
cdr3_aa: CASSLTGSGANVLTF

d_call: NA
j_call: TRBJ1-5
v_call: TRBV19
clone_size: NA
cdr3_nt: TGTGCCAGTAGTATTCAGGGGACTCAGCCCCAGCATTTT
cdr3_aa: CASSIQGTQPQHF

d_call: NA
j_call: TRBJ1-5
v_call: TRBV28
clone_size: NA
cdr3_nt: TGTGCCAGCAGTACGGGGGAGGGGCATCAGCCCCAGCATTTT
cdr3_aa: CASSTGEGHQPQHF

d_call: TRBD1
j_call: TRBJ2-7
v_call: TRBV14
clone_size: NA
cdr3_nt: TGTGCCAGCAGCGCCCGACAGGGTTCTTCCTACGAGCAGTACTTC
cdr3_aa: CASSARQGSSYEQYF

d_call: NA
j_call: TRBJ1-5
v_call: TRBV18
clone_size: NA
cdr3_nt: TGTGCCAGCTCCCCTGGACAGACTAGCAATCAGCCCCAGCATTTT
cdr3_aa: CASSPGQTSNQPQHF

d_call: TRBD1
j_call: TRBJ2-3
v_call: TRBV5-1
clone_size: NA
cdr3_nt: TGCGCCAGCAGGCCGGGACAGGGGGTATCAGATACGCAGTATTTT
cdr3_aa: CASRPGQGVSDTQYF

d_call: TRBD1
j_call: TRBJ2-1
v_call: TRBV30
clone_size: once
cdr3_nt: TGTGCCTGGAGTAGGGCGGGACAGGGCGGCAATGAGCAGTTCTTC
cdr3_aa: CAWSRAGQGGNEQFF

d_call: NA
j_call: TRBJ1-6
v_call: TRBV21-1
clone_size: NA
cdr3_nt: TGTGCCAGCAGCAAAGGAGTCAGGGGAGTGGATTCACCCCTCCACTTT
cdr3_aa: CASSKGVRGVDSPLHF

d_call: TRBD1
j_call: TRBJ1-1
v_call: TRBV6-4
clone_size: NA
cdr3_nt: TGTGCCAGTTCACAGGGGCTGAACACTGAAGCTTTCTTT
cdr3_aa: CASSQGLNTEAFF

d_call: NA
j_call: TRBJ2-3
v_call: TRBV5-4
clone_size: NA
cdr3_nt: TGTGCCAGCAGCTTGGATAGCGTACCGCCCACAGATACGCAGTATTTT
cdr3_aa: CASSLDSVPPTDTQYF

d_call: TRBD1
j_call: TRBJ1-2
v_call: TRBV5-1
clone_size: NA
cdr3_nt: TGCGCCAGCAGCCCGGGAGGGGGCGGTTCTAACTATGGCTACACCTTC
cdr3_aa: CASSPGGGGSNYGYTF

d_call: NA
j_call: TRBJ2-7
v_call: TRBV5-8
clone_size: NA
cdr3_nt: TGTGCCAGCAGGGTCCCGAGGTCACTAAGCTCCTACGAGCAGTACTTC
cdr3_aa: CASRVPRSLSSYEQYF

d_call: NA
j_call: TRBJ1-2
v_call: TRBV6-5
clone_size: NA
cdr3_nt: TGTGCCAGCAGTTACCCCGACACTCCCGTTAGCTACACCTTC
cdr3_aa: CASSYPDTPVSYTF

d_call: NA
j_call: TRBJ2-1
v_call: TRBV11-1
clone_size: few
cdr3_nt: TGTGCCAGCAGCTCTGAGGGCTACGAGCAGTTCTTC
cdr3_aa: CASSSEGYEQFF

d_call: NA
j_call: TRBJ1-6
v_call: TRBV6-5
clone_size: NA
cdr3_nt: TGTGCCAGCAGTAGGGGAGGCTCGGCACCCCTCCACTTT
cdr3_aa: CASSRGGSAPLHF

d_call: NA
j_call: TRBJ2-3
v_call: TRBV24-1
clone_size: NA
cdr3_nt: TGTGCCACCAGTCCCACAGGGTTTGGCACAGATACGCAGTATTTT
cdr3_aa: CATSPTGFGTDTQYF

d_call: NA
j_call: TRBJ1-2
v_call: TRBV6-5
clone_size: NA
cdr3_nt: TGTGCCAGCAGTTACTCGGGGGGGGATGGCTACACCTTC
cdr3_aa: CASSYSGGDGYTF

d_call: NA
j_call: TRBJ1-5
v_call: TRBV28
clone_size: NA
cdr3_nt: TGTGCCAGCAGTTTATGGGGTCGGGGAGAGCCCCAGCATTTT
cdr3_aa: CASSLWGRGEPQHF

d_call: NA
j_call: TRBJ1-1
v_call: TRBV3-1/TRBV3-2
clone_size: NA
cdr3_nt: TGTGCCAGCAGCCCTCGTGAGGGTAAGACTGAAGCTTTCTTT
cdr3_aa: CASSPREGKTEAFF